This entry lists 5 T cell receptor beta chains sequenced from one sample in a study of T cell responses to AZD1222 COVID-19 vaccine. TCRdb keeps only in-frame clones here, not all; method: immunoSEQ multiplex PCR. Among about 180,000 clones, 85% to 90% were seen once, and the ten largest hold approximately 1.6%. The sequencing used peripheral blood, collected on day 0 of AZD1222 vaccination. These receptors all stem from an adult in good health.

The chain has TRBV7-9 and TRBJ2-5; D remains unclear. Germline V gives CDR1 SEHNR, CDR2 FQNEAQ (reference sequence). The germline V and J ends were trimmed by 5 bases and 5 bases, with 18 bases remaining between them. CDR3 length: 15 amino acids. CDR3 DNA: TGTGCCAGCAGCCGCGCCCCGTCACGGGCGGAGACCCAGTACTTC. Its translation: CASSRAPSRAETQYF.

The rearrangement uses TRBV30 and TRBJ1-4; D is unresolved. This CDR3 has 13 residues. The ends were cut back, 0 bases at V and 8 bases at J, with 10 bases in the middle. CDR1 and CDR2 (germline): GTSNPN, SVGIG (reference sequence). CDR3 nucleotide sequence: TGTGCCTGGAGTGTACCGGGTAGGGAAAAACTGTTTTTT. Translation: CAWSVPGREKLFF.

CDR3 residues: CASSLPVAGGYNEQFF. CDR3 nucleotides: TGTGCCAGCAGCCTCCCGGTAGCGGGAGGTTACAATGAGCAGTTCTTC. The rearrangement joins TRBV3-1 (or the pseudogene TRBV3-2) to TRBJ2-1; 10 bases map to TRBD2. The germline gives CDR1 LGHDT, CDR2 YNNKEL (reference sequence). This CDR3 is built from 16 residues. V dropped 4 bases and J dropped 4; count of bases not matched to a gene: 7.

The chain joins TRBV5-1 to TRBJ2-7; D uncertain. Per the germline V gene, CDR1 is SGHRS and CDR2 is YFSETQ. V was shortened by 4 bases and J by 2 bases, with 13 bases between the two germline ends. The CDR3 spans 14 residues. The CDR3 sequence: CASSPRTATYEQYF. As DNA, the CDR3 is TGCGCCAGCAGCCCTCGGACGGCAACCTACGAGCAGTACTTC.

In this sample, this clone turned up once. V gene TRBV7-2 combines with J gene TRBJ1-5; 10 bases align to TRBD1. This CDR3 spans 16 amino acids. Trimming removed 0 bases from V and 6 bases from J; junction bases left unmatched: 5. The germline V gene has CDR1 SGHTA and CDR2 FQGNSA. The chain's CDR3 is CASSLAGQGWSQPQHF. The CDR3 DNA follows: TGTGCCAGCAGCTTAGCGGGACAGGGGTGGAGTCAGCCCCAGCATTTT.